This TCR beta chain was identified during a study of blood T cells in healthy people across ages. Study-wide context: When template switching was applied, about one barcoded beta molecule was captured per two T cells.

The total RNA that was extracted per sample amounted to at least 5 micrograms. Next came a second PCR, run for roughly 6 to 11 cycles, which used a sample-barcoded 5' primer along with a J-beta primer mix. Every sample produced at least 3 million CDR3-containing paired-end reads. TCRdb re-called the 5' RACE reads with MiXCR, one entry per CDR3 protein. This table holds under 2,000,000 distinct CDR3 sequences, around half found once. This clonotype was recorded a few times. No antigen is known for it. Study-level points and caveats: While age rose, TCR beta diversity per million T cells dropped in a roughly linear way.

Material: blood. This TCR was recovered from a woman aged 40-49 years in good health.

CDR3 amino acids: CASSWTASRDTQYF. In DNA, the CDR3 is TGTGCCAGCAGTTGGACGGCGAGCAGGGATACGCAGTATTTT. The chain is built from TRBV3-1 and TRBJ2-3; D gene uncertain. The V gene's germline CDR1 is LGHDT and CDR2 YNNKEL (reference sequence). The CDR3 is 14 residues long. The ends were cut back, 6 bases at V and 6 bases at J, with 16 bases in the middle.